This note documents a single T cell receptor (beta chain) sequence. Methods used by the authors: Amplification of reference gene primers was used by the study to estimate nucleated cell counts. Repertoires were generated with immunoSEQ multiplex PCR, while TCRdb's copy carries only in-frame clones and drops some. The DNA gave D and trimming, while V, J and clone size come from that table. The data show more than 250,000 clones, roughly 84% seen once. These data belong to a study of blood T cell repertoires in COVID-19. Overall study context: Samples taken during acute and convalescent COVID-19 were collected in the United States, Italy and Spain. From T cells, B-cell-depleted T cells, or PBMCs came the material, which was cDNA or gDNA.

V was pared by 3 bases and J by 4 bases, with 6 bases of the junction left unmatched. CDR1 SGHNT and CDR2 YYREEE come from the germline V gene (reference sequence). The CDR3 length is 15 residues. This sequence joins TRBV5-4 and TRBJ2-7; 11 bases fit TRBD1. The sequencing input was peripheral blood. The receptor was isolated from a middle-aged man with active or convalescent COVID-19. CDR3 region: CASSSGQGVTYEQYF. In nucleotides, the CDR3 is TGTGCCAGCAGCTCGGGACAGGGGGTGACTTACGAGCAGTACTTC.